This TCR beta chain was obtained from a study of CD8 T cells in ankylosing spondylitis. Study-wide findings and caveats: Enrichment of disease-linked clones was reportedly significant in matched ankylosing spondylitis synovial fluid. In synovial fluid and blood from reactive arthritis, some motif variants were previously reported. One TCR beta motif, made up of eight highly homologous variants, appeared characteristic of ankylosing spondylitis blood.

Making the TCR beta libraries involved quantitative 5'-RACE with molecular barcodes. TCRdb called the 5' RACE reads again in MiXCR, with one record for every CDR3 protein. The sample includes some 290,000 distinct CDR3 sequences, 15% to 20% seen only once; the top ten take roughly 7.3%. Germline CDR1 is SGHKS and CDR2 is YYEKEE (reference sequence). This CDR3 spans 16 amino acids. Trimming at V came to 3 bases and at J to 4 bases, leaving 10 bases not matched to a gene. Concerning this clonotype itself: Its antigen is still unknown.

The specimen was blood, either unsorted or a sorted T cell fraction (not recorded which). V and J are TRBV5-5 and TRBJ2-5; 9 bases line up with TRBD2. The source is a male donor with ankylosing spondylitis or in good health (not recorded which). Here the CDR3 reads CASSWSRAGGLETQYF. For the CDR3, the DNA is TGTGCCAGCAGCTGGAGTCGGGCGGGAGGGTTAGAGACCCAGTACTTC.